This T cell receptor beta chain was documented in a study of OX40 agonist ivuxolimab in advanced cancers. As for the study in general: Clinicians treated patients with ivuxolimab, an agonistic anti-OX40 (CD134) antibody. All patients had ivuxolimab intravenously every 2 weeks at 0.01 to 10 mg/kg. Enrollees could have had prior anti-PD-1, anti-PD-L1 or anti-CTLA-4 therapy, which 40% to 45% had received. Partial responses were achieved by three patients, of whom one had hepatocellular carcinoma and two had cutaneous melanoma.

Assay used: immunoSEQ multiplex PCR; TCRdb lists only in-frame clones, some missing. The table includes approximately 130,000 clones, 90% detected once. V was clipped by 7 bases and J by 5 bases, with 20 bases between them. The germline V gene has CDR1 SNHLY and CDR2 FYNNEI. The CDR3 sequence is 16 residues long. V is TRBV2 and J is TRBJ2-2, with D unclear. The clonotype originates from an adult with an advanced solid tumor such as melanoma, head and neck, liver or kidney cancer. The sample here was CD4+ or CD8+ T cells sorted from blood, taken in a trial of the OX40 agonist ivuxolimab. The CDR3 bases are TGTGCCAGCAATCCGGGCCTAACTATGGGGACCGGGGAGCTGTTTTTT. Translation gives CASNPGLTMGTGELFF. The variable domain in full, completed from reference TRBV2 and TRBJ2-2, reads EPEVTQTPSHQVTQMGQEVILRCVPISNHLYFYWYRQILGQKVEFLVSFYNNEISEKSEIFDDQFSVERPDGSNFTLKIRSTKLEDSAMYFCASNPGLTMGTGELFFGEGSRLTVL.